This TCR beta chain is from a study of T cell repertoires in cytomegalovirus infection. Across the study: Shared public TCR beta signatures pointed to both CMV infection and a matching HLA type.

On this clonotype itself: The antigen remains undetermined.

Findings of the study overall: Identification of carriers of CMV plus the relevant HLA was performed using cumulative public TCR beta family frequency. In two of eight donors, the top clonotype was HLA-C-restricted CMV-specific.

TCRdb used MiXCR to reprocess the reads, holding one entry per CDR3 protein. The profile shows approximately 190,000 distinct CDR3 sequences, about 30% of them singletons. V was cut by 4 bases and J by 1 base, with 14 bases left in between. Germline V gene data show CDR1 as SGHRS and CDR2 as YFSETQ. The CDR3 has 15 amino acids. This receptor was identified in a human donor in good health (CMV status not recorded). Some clones in this sample may be carry-over from other donors' samples. Sequenced sample: PBMCs. This sequence joins TRBV5-1 and TRBJ1-1; D gene unclear. DNA of the CDR3: TGCGCCAGCAGCGCATCTACAAGTCCGAACACTGAAGCTTTCTTT. Translated, it gives CASSASTSPNTEAFF.